The clone carrying this TCR beta chain appeared many times. TCRdb redid the calling of the 5' RACE reads with MiXCR, one entry per CDR3 protein. The sample has about 220,000 distinct CDR3 sequences; roughly a tenth are singletons. This entry belongs to a study of identical twins. The CDR3 consists of 16 residues. Trimming removed 2 bases from V and 8 bases from J, with 20 bases in between. Germline CDR1 and CDR2: SGHRS and YFSETQ. The sequencing input was memory (CD45RO+) T cells sorted from blood. This TCR came from a woman aged 18-35 years in good health. The chain is built from TRBV5-1 and TRBJ2-1, with D perhaps matching TRBD2 (6 bases). The CDR3 DNA sequence: TGCGCCAGCAGCTTTTCCGGGGAGGCGACCCCCGATGAGCAGTTCTTC. The encoded protein is CASSFSGEATPDEQFF.